These 20 T cell receptor beta chains were all obtained from the same sample, sequenced in a study of blood T cells in healthy people across ages. A J-beta primer mix and a sample-barcoded 5' primer were used in a second PCR of roughly 7 to 12 cycles. One entry per CDR3 protein, called by TCRdb with MiXCR from the 5' RACE reads. Here the sample spans about 640,000 distinct CDR3 sequences, 58% being singletons. Sequencing was performed on blood. The origin of the receptors is a man in his 60s in good health.

This clonotype has only a few counts. This rearrangement joins TRBV7-7 to TRBJ2-5; D possibly corresponds to TRBD1 (6 bases). The germline V and J ends were trimmed by 5 bases and 1 base, with 11 bases remaining between them. The CDR3 length is 14 residues. Germline CDR1 and CDR2: SSHAT and FNYEAQ (reference sequence). In DNA, the CDR3 is TGTGCCAGCAGCCAAACAGGGACCCAAGAGACCCAGTACTTC. It translates to CASSQTGTQETQYF. The full variable domain, its missing parts supplied by reference TRBV7-7 and TRBJ2-5, is GAGVSQSPRYKVTKRGQDVTLRCDPISSHATLYWYQQALGQGPEFLTYFNYEAQPDKSGLPSDRFSAERPEGSISTLTIQRTEQRDSAMYRCASSQTGTQETQYFGPGTRLLVL.

This clonotype was counted a single time. V is TRBV6-5 and J is TRBJ1-5; 7 bases match TRBD1. Germline assignment: CDR1 MNHEY and CDR2 SVGAGI. J lost 11 bases, V lost 5 bases, and 12 bases had no gene match. The CDR3 totals 14 residues. The DNA for the CDR3 is TGTGCCAGCAGTCCTGGACAGGCTCGTTCGGCCCAGCATTTT. The encoded protein is CASSPGQARSAQHF.

The rearrangement joins TRBV5-1 to TRBJ1-2, with D unclear. With 5 bases removed from V and 6 bases from J, the gap between germline ends came to 14 bases. There are 13 residues in the CDR3. CDR1 is SGHRS, CDR2 YFSETQ, per germline. CDR3 region: CASRTSGLDGYTF. The CDR3 region has the DNA TGCGCCAGCAGAACTTCTGGTTTGGATGGCTACACCTTC.

In its sample, this clonotype was seen once. The genes are TRBV3-1 and TRBJ1-2; TRBD1 is a possible D gene (6 bases). The V end was cut by 3 bases, the J end by 4 bases, with 15 bases between. The germline V gene has CDR1 LGHDT and CDR2 YNNKEL (reference sequence). There are 15 residues in the CDR3. The CDR3 region has the DNA TGTGCCAGCAGCCAGGGAGACAGGACGGTCTATGGCTACACCTTC. The encoded protein is CASSQGDRTVYGYTF.

This clonotype was seen ten or more times. The genes are TRBV3-1 and TRBJ2-7; 9 bases agree with TRBD1. The V gene's germline CDR1 is LGHDT and CDR2 YNNKEL (reference sequence). V trimming: 3 bases; J trimming: 3 bases; junction bases outside the gene matches: 3. CDR3 length equals 14 residues. CDR3 amino acids: CASSHRTGDYEQYF. For the CDR3, the DNA is TGTGCCAGCAGCCACCGGACAGGGGACTACGAGCAGTACTTC.

As DNA, the CDR3 is TGTGCCAGCAGCTTAGTAGCGGGTGTGGAAAATTCACCCCTCCACTTT. It translates to CASSLVAGVENSPLHF. This chain connects TRBV7-2 to TRBJ1-6; D call uncertain. V dropped 1 base and J dropped 7 bases, with 14 bases sitting between them. Germline CDR1 is SGHTA and CDR2 is FQGNSA. This CDR3 spans 16 amino acids.

The rearrangement links TRBV9 to TRBJ2-2; TRBD1 aligns across 7 bases. This CDR3 is 15 amino acids long. Germline values: CDR1 SGDLS, CDR2 YYNGEE. V lost 3 bases and J lost 7; bases outside the gene matches: 9. CDR3 in amino acids: CASSALTGEIGELFF. CDR3 sequence (DNA): TGTGCCAGCAGCGCCCTAACAGGGGAAATCGGGGAGCTGTTTTTT.

This chain connects TRBV7-9 to TRBJ1-6; D unclear. Trimming left V 1 base short and J 5 bases short, with 6 bases between. The CDR3 has 14 residues. Germline CDR1 is SEHNR and CDR2 is FQNEAQ (reference sequence). CDR3 amino acids: CASSLGLDNSPLHF. In DNA form, the CDR3 reads TGTGCCAGCAGCTTAGGACTCGATAATTCACCCCTCCACTTT.

The rearrangement uses TRBV21-1 and TRBJ1-2. TRBV21-1 has pseudogene status. The CDR3 contains 16 residues. The CDR3 loop reads CASSPKSGSRCYGYTF. DNA for the CDR3: TGTGCCAGCAGCCCAAAGAGCGGGTCGCGGTGCTATGGCTACACCTTC.

V and J are TRBV3-1 and TRBJ2-7; 9 nucleotides align to TRBD1. The CDR3 runs to 16 residues. Germline V gene lookup returns CDR1 LGHDT and CDR2 YNNKEL (reference sequence). The J segment lost 1 base and the V segment lost 0 bases, leaving 4 bases of the junction unmatched. The CDR3 region is CASSQDPGQGSYEQYF. As DNA, the CDR3 is TGTGCCAGCAGCCAAGATCCGGGACAGGGTTCCTACGAGCAGTACTTC.

J is TRBJ2-1 and V is TRBV7-9; the D is unclear. V dropped 2 bases and J dropped 3 bases, with 8 bases sitting between them. CDR1 and CDR2 (germline): SEHNR, FQNEAQ (reference sequence). The CDR3 is 14 amino acids. CDR3 residues: CASSLTGLYNEQFF. CDR3 in DNA: TGTGCCAGCAGCTTAACGGGTCTCTACAATGAGCAGTTCTTC. The full variable domain, its missing parts supplied by reference TRBV7-9 and TRBJ2-1, is DTGVSQNPRHKITKRGQNVTFRCDPISEHNRLYWYRQTLGQGPEFLTYFQNEAQLEKSRLLSDRFSAERPKGSFSTLEIQRTEQGDSAMYLCASSLTGLYNEQFFGPGTRLTVL.

The J gene is TRBJ1-5, the V gene TRBV29-1, with D tentatively TRBD1 (6 bases). Per the germline V gene, CDR1 is SQVTM and CDR2 is ANQGSEA. With 4 bases removed from V and 4 bases from J, the gap between germline ends came to 11 bases. The CDR3 loop spans 13 amino acids. The chain's CDR3 is CSVGGGLNQPQHF. In DNA form, the CDR3 reads TGCAGCGTTGGCGGGGGCCTAAATCAGCCCCAGCATTTT.

DNA for the CDR3: TGTGCCAGCAGTTTTTTTCAGGGGGAGACCCAGTACTTC. Translating gives CASSFFQGETQYF. V gene TRBV12-3 or TRBV12-4 combines with J gene TRBJ2-5; tentative D call: TRBD1 (6 bases). V was cut by 3 bases and J by 5 bases, with 10 bases left in between. The CDR3 spans 13 residues.

The chain recombines TRBV5-6 with TRBJ1-2; D gene unclear. The CDR3 has 13 amino acids. V was cut by 1 base and J by 1 base, with 5 bases left in between. The germline CDR1 and CDR2 sequences are SGHDT and YYEEEE. The CDR3 sequence is CASSLKVNYGYTF. CDR3 bases: TGTGCCAGCAGCTTGAAGGTTAACTATGGCTACACCTTC.

This clonotype was seen a few times. The rearrangement joins TRBV2 to TRBJ2-2; TRBD2 aligns across 7 bases. V dropped 4 bases and J dropped 1; count of bases not matched to a gene: 9. Germline CDR1 and CDR2: SNHLY and FYNNEI. This CDR3 has 17 amino acids. The CDR3 nucleotides are TGTGCCAGCAGTGGACGTTACGGGACTAAGAACACCGGGGAGCTGTTTTTT. The encoded protein is CASSGRYGTKNTGELFF.

This clonotype was seen only a few times. The CDR3 DNA reads TGTGCCAGCAGTTCGTCAGGACCCTTGGGGGATCAGCCCCAGCATTTT. Translation: CASSSSGPLGDQPQHF. The chain couples TRBV12-3 or TRBV12-4 to TRBJ1-5; a possible D gene is TRBD1 (5 bases). Trimming stripped 4 bases from V and 5 bases from J, with 18 bases between. The length of the CDR3 is 16 residues.

J is TRBJ1-4 and V is TRBV2; TRBD1 matches 7 bases. CDR1 is SNHLY, CDR2 FYNNEI, per germline. The CDR3 length is 14 residues. J lost 4 bases, V lost 6 bases, and 5 bases had no gene match. The CDR3: CASSRDRRNEKLFF. The CDR3 DNA reads as TGTGCCAGCAGCCGGGACAGACGTAATGAAAAACTGTTTTTT. Looking up the rest from reference TRBV2 and TRBJ1-4 gives the full variable domain: EPEVTQTPSHQVTQMGQEVILRCVPISNHLYFYWYRQILGQKVEFLVSFYNNEISEKSEIFDDQFSVERPDGSNFTLKIRSTKLEDSAMYFCASSRDRRNEKLFFGSGTQLSVL.

A single count supports this clonotype. The rearrangement uses TRBV4-2 and TRBJ2-7; 7 nucleotides align to TRBD1. The DNA matches TRBJ2-5 better at its end, which makes the J call doubtful. CDR3 size: 14 residues. Per germline, CDR1 LGHNA and CDR2 YNFKEQ. CDR3 nucleotide sequence: TGTGCCAGCAGCCAATCCTACAGGGGAGAGACCCAGTACTTC. This sequence encodes CASSQSYRGETQYF.

The chain recombines TRBV29-1 with TRBJ2-3; TRBD2 matches at 14 bases. The germline CDR1 and CDR2 sequences are SQVTM and ANQGSEA. Losses at the gene ends were 7 bases for V and 2 bases for J; bases not matched to a gene: 2. This CDR3 contains 14 residues. This CDR3 reads CSGLAGGPTDTQYF. The CDR3 DNA is TGCAGCGGACTAGCGGGGGGGCCCACAGATACGCAGTATTTT.

The chain employs TRBV5-1 and TRBJ2-3, with 8 nucleotides matching TRBD2. The germline V gene encodes CDR1 SGHRS and CDR2 YFSETQ. This CDR3 is 16 amino acids long. V dropped 0 bases and J dropped 3; count of bases not matched to a gene: 6. CDR3 nucleotide sequence: TGCGCCAGCAGCTTGGGCGGACTAGCTGTGACAGATACGCAGTATTTT. Translation gives CASSLGGLAVTDTQYF.